The 32 T cell receptor beta chains below all came from one sample that was sequenced in a study of prognosis after radiotherapy for stage I lung cancer. Template was genomic DNA; TCR beta CDR3 amplified in two multiplex PCR rounds. For every TRBV and TRBJ gene, a specific primer was used in first-round PCR. TCRdb passed the multiplex PCR reads through MiXCR, listing each CDR3 protein once. The sample lists more than 15,000 distinct CDR3 sequences, more than 15% occurring once. Sequenced material: PBMCs, taken before or after stereotactic body radiation therapy (not recorded which). All receptors come from a donor over 45 with non-small cell lung cancer.

As regards this clonotype: A read error is likely here: a far larger clone is one base away. V and J are TRBV6-2 or TRBV6-3 and TRBJ2-3; D is unresolved. CDR3 length equals 12 residues. Germline V gives CDR1 MNHEY, CDR2 SVGEGT. The CDR3 region has the DNA TGTGTCAGCAGTTCCCCACCAGATACGCAGTATTTT. This gives the protein CVSSSPPDTQYF.

This clonotype was found many times. V gene TRBV19 combines with J gene TRBJ1-1, with D unclear. The CDR3 is 13 amino acids. Trimming left V 3 bases short and J 11 bases short, with 16 bases between. Germline V gene lookup returns CDR1 LNHDA and CDR2 SQIVND (reference sequence). The CDR3 loop reads CASSMSGVWLAFF. In DNA, the CDR3 is TGTGCCAGTAGTATGTCTGGGGTTTGGCTGGCTTTCTTT. The full variable domain, its missing parts supplied by reference TRBV19 and TRBJ1-1, is DGGITQSPKYLFRKEGQNVTLSCEQNLNHDAMYWYRQDPGQGLRLIYYSQIVNDFQKGDIAEGYSVSREKKESFPLTVTSAQKNPTAFYLCASSMSGVWLAFFGQGTRLTVV.

This clonotype was recorded many times. V gene TRBV6-1 combines with J gene TRBJ2-7; 7 bases are a match to TRBD1. CDR1 is MNHNS and CDR2 is SASEGT in the germline V gene. CDR3 length: 14 residues. Trimming at V came to 10 bases and at J to 2 bases, leaving 11 bases not matched to a gene. CDR3 in DNA: TGTGCCACGAGTAAAGGGGGCGCGACCTACGAGCAGTACGTC. Protein product: CATSKGGATYEQYV.

This clonotype came up many times. The chain joins TRBV9 to TRBJ2-3, with 7 nucleotides matching TRBD1. V gave up 4 bases and J gave up 6 bases; unmatched junction bases: 11. CDR3 length: 15 residues. Germline-derived CDR1 and CDR2 are SGDLS and YYNGEE. CDR3 loop: CASSIAGTAWDTQYF. The CDR3 bases are TGTGCCAGCAGCATAGCAGGGACAGCCTGGGATACGCAGTATTTT.

At least ten counts were recorded for this clonotype. The V call is TRBV12-3 or TRBV12-4, the J call TRBJ2-3; D gene uncertain. This CDR3 has 12 residues. With 7 bases removed from V and 2 bases from J, the gap between germline ends came to 7 bases. The CDR3 is CASNLNTDTQYF. Here the CDR3 DNA reads TGTGCCAGCAACCTGAACACAGATACGCAGTATTTT.

This clonotype occurred many times. The V and J genes are TRBV6-5 and TRBJ1-1, with 7 nucleotides matching TRBD1. V shed 4 bases, J shed 3 bases, and the junction held 5 bases outside the gene matches. Per the germline V gene, CDR1 is MNHEY and CDR2 is SVGAGI. The CDR3 is 14 amino acids. The CDR3 sequence: CASSLDRVDTEAFF. In DNA, the CDR3 is TGTGCCAGCAGTTTAGACAGGGTGGACACTGAAGCTTTCTTT.

As regards this clonotype: Only one base separates this from a far larger clonotype, so it likely reflects a read error. The chain recombines TRBV6-6 with TRBJ1-6; D remains unclear. CDR1 MNHNY and CDR2 SVGAGI come from the germline V gene (reference sequence). The CDR3 consists of 15 residues. CDR3 residues: CVSSYEEGERSPLHF. In DNA, the CDR3 is TGTGTCAGCAGTTACGAGGAGGGCGAACGTTCACCCCTCCACTTT.

This chain connects TRBV12-3 or TRBV12-4 to TRBJ2-7, with 7 bases matching TRBD1. This CDR3 contains 15 residues. The V and J ends lost 10 bases and 3 bases, in that order; junction bases with no gene match: 15. The DNA for the CDR3 is TGTGCCATTAACTACCCGACCGGGACAGACTACGAGCAGTACTTC. Amino acids: CAINYPTGTDYEQYF.

This clonotype was seen at least ten times. The chain has TRBV10-2 and TRBJ2-7; the D gene is possibly TRBD2 (6 bases). CDR3 length equals 12 residues. In germline, CDR1 is WSHSY, CDR2 SAAADI. V gave up 2 bases and J gave up 5 bases, with 7 bases separating them. The CDR3 here is CASSERGNEQYF. As DNA, the CDR3 is TGCGCCAGCAGTGAGCGGGGGAACGAGCAGTACTTC.

About this clonotype itself: This probably arose from a read error, given a far larger clone one base away. The chain uses TRBV13 and TRBJ2-1; TRBD1 agrees at 8 bases. TRBJ2-5 matches the DNA end more closely, so the J call is doubtful. Germline V gene lookup returns CDR1 PRHDT and CDR2 FYEKMQ (reference sequence). This CDR3 has 13 residues. The CDR3 DNA reads TGTGCCAGCAGCTTGGGGACAGGAGAGACCCAGTACTTC. This encodes CASSLGTGETQYF.

This clonotype has at least ten counts. The V gene is TRBV12-3 or TRBV12-4, the J gene TRBJ1-4; weak D call: TRBD1 (5 bases). V was cut by 5 bases and J by 8 bases, with 15 bases left in between. The CDR3 covers 14 residues. CDR3 protein: CASSLRQTQEKLFF. CDR3 coding DNA: TGTGCCAGCAGTCTCCGACAGACCCAGGAAAAACTGTTTTTT.

In this sample, this clonotype turned up many times. V usage is TRBV12-3 or TRBV12-4 and J usage is TRBJ2-5; D uncertain. V lost 5 bases and J 4 bases, leaving 14 bases between the germline ends. This CDR3 has 14 amino acids. CDR3 nucleotides: TGTGCCAGCAGTCGCCGGATGGGCGGAGAGACCCAGTACTTC. Amino acids: CASSRRMGGETQYF.

This clonotype was seen at least ten times. This chain joins TRBV28 and TRBJ1-2; D uncertain. Germline lookup yields CDR1 MDHEN and CDR2 SYDVKM. This CDR3 contains 12 residues. V gave up 7 bases and J gave up 5 bases, with 11 bases separating them. This CDR3 reads CASTQGHYGYTF. The CDR3 region has the DNA TGTGCCAGCACCCAAGGCCATTATGGCTACACCTTC.

This clonotype has a count of ten or more. This sequence joins TRBV5-1 and TRBJ1-3; unclear D gene. This CDR3 is built from 15 residues. Trimming removed 6 bases from V and 0 bases from J, with 13 bases in between. Germline values: CDR1 SGHRS, CDR2 YFSETQ. The CDR3 loop is CASKPSGGSGNTIYF. As DNA, the CDR3 is TGCGCCAGCAAACCTTCAGGCGGCTCTGGAAACACCATATATTTT.

This clonotype was seen at least ten times. The V and J genes are TRBV7-9 and TRBJ1-1; TRBD1 matches 7 bases. Germline V lookup: CDR1 SEHNR, CDR2 FQNEAQ (reference sequence). Trimming at V came to 2 bases and at J to 11 bases, leaving 11 bases not matched to a gene. CDR3 length: 14 residues. CDR3 protein: CASSLPGGTAMAFF. CDR3 sequence (DNA): TGTGCCAGCAGCTTACCGGGGGGGACAGCGATGGCTTTCTTT.

The chain is built from TRBV27 and TRBJ2-2; D unresolved. The germline V gene has CDR1 MNHEY and CDR2 SMNVEV (reference sequence). Trimming pared 7 bases from V and 7 bases from J, leaving 13 bases between. CDR3 length: 13 residues. The CDR3 DNA is TGTGCCAGCATGAAAATAGAACTCGGGGAGCTGTTTTTT. It yields the protein CASMKIELGELFF.

This clonotype was seen ten or more times. The J gene is TRBJ1-6, the V gene TRBV18; D unresolved. V gave up 4 bases and J gave up 5 bases, with 9 bases separating them. Germline CDR1 is KGHSH and CDR2 is LQKENI. The CDR3 sequence is 14 residues long. CDR3: CASSRTENNSPLHF. The CDR3, as DNA: TGTGCCAGCTCACGTACTGAGAATAATTCACCCCTCCACTTT.

This clonotype was recorded at least ten times. The chain is built from TRBV7-9 and TRBJ2-7; no definite D call. The CDR3 has 13 residues. Germline V gene sequence: CDR1 SEHNR, CDR2 FQNEAQ (reference sequence). With 4 bases removed from V and 4 bases from J, the gap between germline ends came to 11 bases. The CDR3 nucleotides are TGTGCCAGCAGCTCGACCCTGGAGTACGAGCAGTACGTC. It is translated as CASSSTLEYEQYV.

This clonotype has a count of ten or more. V gene TRBV27 combines with J gene TRBJ1-5, with D possibly being TRBD1 (6 bases). Trimming took 7 bases from V and 0 from J, leaving 13 bases between them. Germline lookup yields CDR1 MNHEY and CDR2 SMNVEV (reference sequence). CDR3 size: 15 residues. The CDR3 here is CASKPRQASNQPQHF. CDR3 nucleotide sequence: TGTGCCAGCAAACCCCGACAGGCTAGCAATCAGCCCCAGCATTTT.

This clonotype was seen repeatedly, ten times or more. This rearrangement joins TRBV7-9 to TRBJ2-1; D remains unclear. Trimming removed 4 bases from V and 8 bases from J, with 12 bases in between. Germline V gives CDR1 SEHNR, CDR2 FQNEAQ (reference sequence). CDR3 length: 13 residues. The CDR3 spells CASSSYGLDEQFF. The CDR3 DNA reads as TGTGCCAGCAGCTCCTACGGGCTGGATGAGCAGTTCTTC.

This clonotype was picked up many times. V is TRBV6-2 or TRBV6-3 and J is TRBJ2-7; no clear D. Deletions cut 3 bases from V and 2 bases from J, with 11 bases between. CDR3 length: 14 residues. Germline CDR1 and CDR2: MNHEY and SVGEGT. CDR3 bases: TGTGCCAGCAGTTATAAGGACGGAACCTACGAGCAGTACTTC. Protein: CASSYKDGTYEQYF.

About this clonotype itself: A read error is possible here, since a much larger clone lies one base away. The V gene is TRBV19, the J gene TRBJ1-5; D may be TRBD1 (5 bases). The CDR3 is 15 residues long. Germline loops: CDR1 LNHDA, CDR2 SQIVND (reference sequence). The CDR3 spells CASTMDKYSNRPQHF. The DNA of the CDR3 is TGTGCCAGTACCATGGACAAGTATAGCAATCGGCCCCAGCATTTT.

Many counts were recorded for this clonotype. This chain joins TRBV3-2 and TRBJ2-1; TRBD2, the table's D call, lacks a check against the DNA. TRBV3-2 is a pseudogene segment. The length of the CDR3 is 16 residues. The CDR3 is CASSQKRTSGYNEQFF. In nucleotides, the CDR3 is TGTGCCAGCAGCCAAAAGAGGACTAGCGGTTACAATGAGCAGTTCTTC.

This clonotype was counted at least ten times. V usage is TRBV11-3 and J usage is TRBJ2-3; D gene uncertain. Germline-derived CDR1 and CDR2 are SGHNT and YENEEA. The V end lost 5 bases, the J end lost 1 base, and 13 bases lay between the germline ends. The CDR3 runs to 15 residues. The CDR3 reads CASSTGRTGTDTQYF. The CDR3 DNA reads as TGTGCCAGCAGCACCGGACGGACGGGCACAGATACGCAGTATTTT.

Worth noting for this clonotype: This probably arose from a read error, given a far larger clone one base away. This chain links TRBV6-9 with TRBJ2-7; D gene unclear. Germline CDR1 reads MNHGY; CDR2 reads SVAAGI. The CDR3 extends over 13 amino acids. Trimming stripped 4 bases from V and 3 bases from J, with 10 bases between. The CDR3 coding sequence is TGTGCCAGCAGTTGCGACCGCTACTACGAGCAGTACTTC. This sequence encodes CASSCDRYYEQYF.

This clonotype was picked up many times. The chain recombines TRBV12-3 or TRBV12-4 with TRBJ2-7, with TRBD2 matching over 10 bases. This CDR3 spans 15 amino acids. The ends lost 8 bases at V and 4 bases at J; junction bases unmatched: 11. CDR3 DNA sequence: TGTGCCAGCGGATCCCCTAGCGGGAGATGGTACGAGCAGTACTTC. The encoded protein is CASGSPSGRWYEQYF.

This clonotype was found many times. J is TRBJ2-5 and V is TRBV12-3 or TRBV12-4; 8 bases map to TRBD2. This CDR3 region has 14 residues. Trimming took 3 bases from V and 2 from J; bases not matched to a gene: 2. CDR3: CASSLRGVQETQYF. Here the CDR3 DNA reads TGTGCCAGCAGTTTGCGGGGGGTTCAAGAGACCCAGTACTTC.

This clonotype appeared many times. The gene calls are TRBV27 and TRBJ2-7; 9 bases line up with TRBD2. Germline V gives CDR1 MNHEY, CDR2 SMNVEV (reference sequence). V shed 3 bases and J 5 bases; nucleotides not matched to a gene: 8. This CDR3 contains 15 residues. CDR3 in amino acids: CASSFRSGSPHEQYF. Written as DNA, the CDR3 is TGTGCCAGCAGTTTCCGTAGCGGGAGCCCCCACGAGCAGTACTTC.

At least ten counts were recorded for this clonotype. The rearrangement joins TRBV3-2 to TRBJ2-7; the DNA was not compared with TRBD1, the D call given in the table. TRBV3-2 is designated a pseudogene. This CDR3 region has 22 residues. CDR3: CASSQDTPDRAGQRTISYEQYF. The CDR3 DNA reads TGTGCCAGCAGCCAGGACACCCCCGACAGGGCGGGGCAGCGGACGATCTCCTACGAGCAGTACTTC.

This CDR3 is CASSVGVNTEAFF. CDR3 coding DNA: TGTGCCAGCAGCGTGGGGGTGAACACTGAAGCTTTCTTT. V is TRBV2 and J is TRBJ1-1; tentative D call: TRBD1 (5 bases). Trimming shortened V by 6 bases and J by 0 bases, and 8 bases separated the two germline ends. Germline assignment: CDR1 SNHLY and CDR2 FYNNEI. The CDR3 is 13 amino acids.

Comment on this clonotype: Mismatch with germline at one junction end may stem from a read error. This rearrangement joins TRBV6-1 to TRBJ2-3; possible D gene TRBD2, 5 bases. This CDR3 is 14 amino acids long. Germline values: CDR1 MNHNS, CDR2 SASEGT. The CDR3 is CVSSGGSRRDTQYF. The CDR3 DNA reads as TGTGTCAGCAGTGGAGGTTCTCGACGAGATACGCAGTATTTT.

This clonotype was seen ten or more times. The chain joins TRBV3-1 to TRBJ2-5; 7 bases fit TRBD1. In germline, CDR1 is LGHDT, CDR2 YNNKEL (reference sequence). CDR3 length: 13 amino acids. J lost 5 bases, V lost 7 bases, and 7 bases had no gene match. The CDR3 loop is CASTHRGVETQYF. The CDR3 region has the DNA TGTGCCAGCACCCACAGGGGTGTGGAGACCCAGTACTTC.